The rows below give T cell receptor beta chains drawn from one sample of a study of shared clonotypes between healthy human individuals. Assay: immunoSEQ multiplex PCR; the TCRdb copy retains only in-frame clones and omits some. The data show about 1.1 million clones, around three quarters seen once. The sequencing sample was made of memory CD4+ T cells from PBMCs. The source of these receptors is a young man in good health. Some clones in this sample may be carry-over from other donors' samples. CDR3s include the opening cysteine and the closing phenylalanine or tryptophan. D genes are given only for firm matches. Clone sizes are given selectively: once, few, many, or a class where the clone is expanded.

DNA,CDR3,J,D,size,V
TGTGCCAGCAGCTTCCCGGGACTAGCGGGAAATGAGCAGTTCTTC,CASSFPGLAGNEQFF,TRBJ2-1,TRBD2,-,TRBV7-9
TGTGCCAGCAGCACCCGGGGAGGGGACAGGGGGTACGAGCAGTACTTC,CASSTRGGDRGYEQYF,TRBJ2-7,-,many,TRBV21-1
TGTGCCAGCAGCGTAGCAGGCTCCTCTGGGGCCAACGTCCTGACTTTC,CASSVAGSSGANVLTF,TRBJ2-6,-,-,TRBV9
TGTGCCAGCAGCTTTAGTGGGCGGGCGGGGACCTCAAATGAGCAGTTCTTC,CASSFSGRAGTSNEQFF,TRBJ2-1,-,-,TRBV7-6
TGCGCCAGCAGCAACGTGACAGATACGCAGTATTTT,CASSNVTDTQYF,TRBJ2-3,-,-,TRBV5-1
TGTGCCAGCAGCTTACACCGGGATCCCTACAATGAGCAGTTCTTC,CASSLHRDPYNEQFF,TRBJ2-1,-,-,TRBV7-2
TGCGCCAGCAGCTTGGGGGCAGGGGCCTACGAGCAGTACTTC,CASSLGAGAYEQYF,TRBJ2-7,-,-,TRBV5-1
TGTGCCAGCAGCTTTATTGAGGGGGCGGATGAGCAGTTCTTC,CASSFIEGADEQFF,TRBJ2-1,TRBD1,-,TRBV7-8
TGCGCCAGCAGCCCTAGGGGGAATTCACCCCTCCACTTT,CASSPRGNSPLHF,TRBJ1-6,-,-,TRBV4-1
TGTGCCAGCAGCTCGGGGACTAGCGGGAACGAGCAGTACTTC,CASSSGTSGNEQYF,TRBJ2-7,TRBD2,-,TRBV7-9
TGTGCCTGGAGGACAGGGGGCGTAAGGAACACCATATATTTT,CAWRTGGVRNTIYF,TRBJ1-3,TRBD1,-,TRBV30
TGTGCCAGCAGCCTCCAAGGGGTAGCGGGAGCGGGCGGGGAGCTGTTTTTT,CASSLQGVAGAGGELFF,TRBJ2-2,-,few,TRBV21-1
TGTGCCAGCAGCTCCTCCGGGACCCGCTCCTACGAGCAGTACTTC,CASSSSGTRSYEQYF,TRBJ2-7,-,few,TRBV7-2
TGTGCCAGCAGCGGCCTAGCGGGAGCCTACAATGAGCAGTTCTTC,CASSGLAGAYNEQFF,TRBJ2-1,TRBD2,-,TRBV9
TGTGCCAGCAGCTTGATTCTCTCCCTGCCTAACTATGGCTACACCTTC,CASSLILSLPNYGYTF,TRBJ1-2,-,-,TRBV5-5
TGTGCCAGCAGTGGGGACACGAACACTGAAGCTTTCTTT,CASSGDTNTEAFF,TRBJ1-1,-,many,TRBV2
TGTGCCAGCAGCCCCCTTCCGAGGGATGGCTACACCTTC,CASSPLPRDGYTF,TRBJ1-2,-,-,TRBV5-5
TGTGCCAGCAGAGACAGGTTGAACACTGAAGCTTTCTTT,CASRDRLNTEAFF,TRBJ1-1,-,-,TRBV28
TGTGCCGGGGAGGACAGGGGTCGGTTGGAGCGGCTTCACACTGAAGCTTTCTTT,CAGEDRGRLERLHTEAFF,TRBJ1-1,TRBD1,-,TRBV30
TGTGCCAGCAGTTTAGGTTTCAGGGGGGGTGGCTACACCTTC,CASSLGFRGGGYTF,TRBJ1-2,TRBD1,-,TRBV27
TGTGCCATCAGTGAGTCGAGGGAGTATGGCTACACCTTC,CAISESREYGYTF,TRBJ1-2,-,many,TRBV10-3
TGTGCCAGCAGTTTGGGGACAGGGAGTCAGCCCCAGCATTTT,CASSLGTGSQPQHF,TRBJ1-5,TRBD1,many,TRBV2
TGTGCCAGCAGCCCTCGGACCGGGCTAGACGAAAAACTGTTTTTT,CASSPRTGLDEKLFF,TRBJ1-4,-,-,TRBV9
TGTGCCAGTAGTACCTACGAGCAGTACTTC,CASSTYEQYF,TRBJ2-7,-,-,TRBV19
TGTGCCAGCAGCGCCCAGGGAAAGGGTCAGCCCCAGCATTTT,CASSAQGKGQPQHF,TRBJ1-5,-,-,TRBV2
TGTGCCAGCGGCCCCCTCGGGGTCTCTGGAAACACCATATATTTT,CASGPLGVSGNTIYF,TRBJ1-3,-,once,TRBV25-1
TGTGCCAGCAGCTTCTTCACAGATACGCAGTATTTT,CASSFFTDTQYF,TRBJ2-3,-,-,TRBV7-2
TGTGCCAGCAGCTCGCAATTAATCAACACCATATATTTT,CASSSQLINTIYF,TRBJ1-3,-,few,TRBV7-9
TGTGCCATCAGTGTGCTGGGGAACACTGAAGCTTTCTTT,CAISVLGNTEAFF,TRBJ1-1,-,-,TRBV10-3
TGTGCCAGCAGCTTATCGCCGGCAGAGCAGTACTTC,CASSLSPAEQYF,TRBJ2-7,-,-,TRBV7-8
TGTGCCAGCAGTAGACAGGGGGGACCCTACGAGCAGTACTTC,CASSRQGGPYEQYF,TRBJ2-7,TRBD1,once,TRBV27
TGTGCCAGCAGGCTGGGCAGGTTCTCCGAGCAGTACTTC,CASRLGRFSEQYF,TRBJ2-7,-,-,TRBV6-5
TGTGCCAGCAGTTTAGTGTGGAGGGGCAATGGACGCTCCAATGAGCAGTTCTTC,CASSLVWRGNGRSNEQFF,TRBJ2-1,-,-,TRBV28
TGTGCCAGCAGGACCCCGGGTGGAGGGGGTGAGCAGTTCTTC,CASRTPGGGGEQFF,TRBJ2-1,-,few,TRBV11-2
TGTGCCAGCAGGCCCTCGTGGCAAGAGACCCAGTACTTC,CASRPSWQETQYF,TRBJ2-5,-,-,TRBV28
TGTGCCAGCAGTGACAGGGGGAGGACTGAAGCTTTCTTT,CASSDRGRTEAFF,TRBJ1-1,TRBD1,-,TRBV2
TGCGCCAGCAGCTTTGGGGTAACGGTATCCTACGAGCAGTACTTC,CASSFGVTVSYEQYF,TRBJ2-7,-,-,TRBV5-1
TGTGCCAGCAGCACATATGCCACGGGGGCCAACGTCCTGACTTTC,CASSTYATGANVLTF,TRBJ2-6,-,once,TRBV7-9
TGTGCCAGCAGCTTAGTTGGGGTCATAGATACGCAGTATTTT,CASSLVGVIDTQYF,TRBJ2-3,-,-,TRBV7-9
TGTGCCAGCAGTTTGGAGCCAACCTACGAGCAGTACTTC,CASSLEPTYEQYF,TRBJ2-7,-,-,TRBV27
TGTGCCAGTAGGGATGGACAGGGGCTGAACACTGAAGCTTTCTTT,CASRDGQGLNTEAFF,TRBJ1-1,TRBD1,-,TRBV19
TGTGCCAGCAGCTCCTACAGGCTTTTGGCTTACAATGAGCAGTTCTTC,CASSSYRLLAYNEQFF,TRBJ2-1,-,-,TRBV7-9
TGTGCCAGCAGCGGCGGGCTAGCAGATGGGGAGCAGTACTTC,CASSGGLADGEQYF,TRBJ2-7,-,-,TRBV6-5
TGCGCCAGCAGCTTCTTAGGGACTAGCATAGAGAAAGAGCAGTTCTTC,CASSFLGTSIEKEQFF,TRBJ2-1,TRBD2,many,TRBV5-1
TGTGCCAGCAGCCGCGTCGGGGGAGAGACCCAGTACTTC,CASSRVGGETQYF,TRBJ2-5,-,-,TRBV25-1
TGTGCCAGCAGCTTAAAGGGGCCCGGGGGGGCAGAGACCCAGTACTTC,CASSLKGPGGAETQYF,TRBJ2-5,TRBD2,-,TRBV5-4
TGTGCCAGCAGTCCCCCAACAGGCATCTACGAGCAGTACTTC,CASSPPTGIYEQYF,TRBJ2-7,-,-,TRBV28
TGTGCCAGCAGGAAAACAGTGACCACCGGGGAGCTGTTTTTT,CASRKTVTTGELFF,TRBJ2-2,-,-,TRBV2
TGCGCCAGCAGCTCCCTCCCAGGGCCGGGGGAGACCCAGTACTTC,CASSSLPGPGETQYF,TRBJ2-5,-,-,TRBV5-1
TGTGCCAGCAGACAACCGGGACAGGGGAGGGGAGAAAAACTGTTTTTT,CASRQPGQGRGEKLFF,TRBJ1-4,TRBD1,-,TRBV28